The 16 T cell receptor beta chains below all came from one sample that was sequenced in a study of identical twins. TCRdb reprocessed the 5' RACE reads with MiXCR, giving one entry per CDR3 protein. Of some 440,000 distinct CDR3 sequences listed, 24% were seen once; the top ten hold 2.5% to 3.5%. The same data also went into a second study, on T cells expressing NK-cell markers.

The sequenced material came from CD4+ T cells sorted from blood. These TCRs come from a woman aged 18-29 years in good health.

The genes are TRBV29-1 and TRBJ1-1, with D tentatively TRBD1 (5 bases). Germline V gives CDR1 SQVTM, CDR2 ANQGSEA. Trimming took off 2 bases at V and 1 base at J, with 8 bases between the two ends. The CDR3 consists of 13 residues. In DNA form, the CDR3 reads TGCAGCGTTGAACGTCAGGGGAACACTGAAGCTTTCTTT. The encoded protein is CSVERQGNTEAFF.

The chain is built from TRBV11-2 and TRBJ2-7; D unclear. From germline, CDR1 is SGHAT and CDR2 FQNNGV. V shed 2 bases and J shed 4 bases, with 12 bases lying between them. The CDR3 covers 14 residues. The CDR3 DNA reads TGTGCCAGCAGCTTAAACCCCGCCAGGTACGAGCAGTACTTC. This sequence encodes CASSLNPARYEQYF.

This clonotype has only a few counts. The rearrangement uses TRBV20-1 and TRBJ2-3; 10 bases align to TRBD2. V lost 5 bases and J lost 2; bases outside the gene matches: 4. Germline CDR1 is DFQATT and CDR2 is SNEGSKA (reference sequence). The CDR3 is 14 amino acids. The CDR3 nucleotides are TGCAGTGCTCGGACTAGCGGTTACACAGATACGCAGTATTTT. It specifies CSARTSGYTDTQYF.

The chain is built from TRBV12-3 or TRBV12-4 and TRBJ2-1; D is unresolved. The length of the CDR3 is 14 residues. The V and J ends lost 3 bases and 3 bases respectively, with 9 bases between them. The CDR3 DNA reads TGTGCCAGCAGTTTCCCCCCCTACTACAATGAGCAGTTCTTC. Protein sequence: CASSFPPYYNEQFF.

CDR3 nucleotides: TGTGCCAGCAGCTTACGGGACCTAAAAGGTCAGCCCCAGCATTTT. Encoded protein: CASSLRDLKGQPQHF. The chain is built from TRBV7-8 and TRBJ1-5; D is possibly TRBD1 (5 bases). V was trimmed by 2 bases and J by 6 bases, leaving 14 bases between them. Per germline, CDR1 SGHVS and CDR2 FQNEAQ. The CDR3 sequence is 15 residues long.

This clonotype came up a few times. This sequence joins TRBV11-2 and TRBJ2-2, with 7 bases that match TRBD1. This CDR3 is built from 14 residues. The V segment lost 7 bases and the J segment 2 bases; nucleotides outside the gene matches: 4. Germline V gives CDR1 SGHAT, CDR2 FQNNGV. For the CDR3, the DNA is TGTGCCAGCAAGGGACAGTTAAACACCGGGGAGCTGTTTTTT. Protein: CASKGQLNTGELFF.

This clonotype appeared a few times. The chain couples TRBV12-3 or TRBV12-4 to TRBJ1-1; D is possibly TRBD1 (6 bases). CDR3 length equals 14 residues. Trimming took off 8 bases at V and 1 base at J, with 14 bases between the two ends. The CDR3 region is CASSAGHSNTEAFF. For the CDR3, the DNA is TGTGCCAGCTCTGCGGGACACTCGAACACTGAAGCTTTCTTT.

This chain connects TRBV6-1 to TRBJ1-4; perhaps TRBD1 as D (6 bases). V lost 4 bases to trimming and J lost 6 bases, with 9 bases between them. From germline, CDR1 is MNHNS and CDR2 SASEGT. The CDR3 is 13 residues long. The CDR3 loop reads CASSANRDEKLFF. CDR3 nucleotide sequence: TGTGCCAGCAGTGCAAACAGGGATGAAAAACTGTTTTTT.

The CDR3 coding sequence is TGTGCCAGCCGCTCCGGGACTAGCGTTTACAATGAGCAGTTCTTC. This codes for CASRSGTSVYNEQFF. V usage is TRBV7-2 and J usage is TRBJ2-1, with TRBD2 identical over 10 bases. The ends lost 8 bases at V and 4 bases at J; junction bases unmatched: 8. Germline CDR1 SGHTA, CDR2 FQGNSA. CDR3 size: 15 residues.

The rearrangement joins TRBV5-4 to TRBJ1-1, with D unresolved. The CDR3 contains 11 residues. The germline V gene has CDR1 SGHNT and CDR2 YYREEE (reference sequence). With 4 bases removed from V and 3 bases from J, the gap between germline ends came to 4 bases. This CDR3 is CASSTDTEAFF. The CDR3 DNA follows: TGTGCCAGCAGCACCGACACTGAAGCTTTCTTT.

This clonotype was detected only a few times. The genes are TRBV5-1 and TRBJ1-1, with unresolved D. V shed 1 base and J shed 4 bases, with 8 bases lying between them. Looked up from germline, CDR1 is SGHRS and CDR2 is YFSETQ. The length of the CDR3 is 13 residues. The CDR3 here is CASSLSWGTEAFF. In DNA, the CDR3 is TGCGCCAGCAGCTTGAGCTGGGGCACTGAAGCTTTCTTT.

This clonotype was counted at least ten times. The gene calls are TRBV12-3 or TRBV12-4 and TRBJ2-5; no clear D. This CDR3 is built from 13 residues. V lost 2 bases and J 5 bases, leaving 9 bases between the germline ends. In DNA, the CDR3 is TGTGCCAGCAGTTTACTAGTAGTGGAGACCCAGTACTTC. This gives the protein CASSLLVVETQYF.

This clonotype has only a few counts. The gene calls are TRBV20-1 and TRBJ2-5, with D possibly called TRBD1 or TRBD2 (5 bases each). Trimming took off 4 bases at V and 5 bases at J, with 17 bases between the two ends. The CDR3 covers 14 residues. CDR1 and CDR2 (germline): DFQATT, SNEGSKA (reference sequence). CDR3 region: CSATVGASGETQYF. DNA for the CDR3: TGCAGTGCTACCGTCGGGGCCTCAGGGGAGACCCAGTACTTC.

This clonotype was counted a few times. CDR3 sequence reads: CASSQRGEKLFF. CDR3 DNA: TGCGCCAGCAGCCAAAGGGGGGAAAAACTGTTTTTT. The V gene is TRBV4-3, the J gene TRBJ1-4; perhaps TRBD1 as D (6 bases). This CDR3 comprises 12 residues. The ends were cut back, 2 bases at V and 8 bases at J, with 6 bases in the middle. The V gene's germline CDR1 is LGHNA and CDR2 YSLEER.

A few counts support this clonotype. The chain links TRBV2 to TRBJ2-5; D call uncertain. The CDR3 is 13 amino acids. Germline loops: CDR1 SNHLY, CDR2 FYNNEI. Trimming removed 3 bases at V and 2 bases at J, with 7 bases between. The CDR3 nucleotides read TGTGCCAGCAGTGACCGACTTCAAGAGACCCAGTACTTC. Residues: CASSDRLQETQYF.

This chain uses TRBV20-1 with TRBJ1-4; D not resolved. The CDR3 extends over 14 amino acids. From germline, CDR1 is DFQATT and CDR2 SNEGSKA (reference sequence). V was shortened by 0 bases and J by 5 bases, with 10 bases between the two germline ends. The CDR3 region is CSARDNSGNEKLFF. The CDR3 region has the DNA TGCAGTGCTAGAGATAATTCGGGAAATGAAAAACTGTTTTTT.